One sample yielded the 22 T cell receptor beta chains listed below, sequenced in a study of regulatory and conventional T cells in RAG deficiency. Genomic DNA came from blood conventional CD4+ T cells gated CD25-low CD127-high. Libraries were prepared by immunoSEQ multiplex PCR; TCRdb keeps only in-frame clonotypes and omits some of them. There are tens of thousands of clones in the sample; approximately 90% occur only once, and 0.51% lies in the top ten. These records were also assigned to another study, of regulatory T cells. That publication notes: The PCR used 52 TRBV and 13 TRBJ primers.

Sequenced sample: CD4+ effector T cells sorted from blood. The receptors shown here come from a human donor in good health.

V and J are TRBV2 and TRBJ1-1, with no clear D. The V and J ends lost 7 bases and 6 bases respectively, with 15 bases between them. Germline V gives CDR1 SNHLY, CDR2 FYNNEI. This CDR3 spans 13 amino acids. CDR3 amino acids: CASTKSRHPEAFF. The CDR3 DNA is TGTGCCAGCACCAAATCCCGGCACCCTGAAGCTTTCTTT.

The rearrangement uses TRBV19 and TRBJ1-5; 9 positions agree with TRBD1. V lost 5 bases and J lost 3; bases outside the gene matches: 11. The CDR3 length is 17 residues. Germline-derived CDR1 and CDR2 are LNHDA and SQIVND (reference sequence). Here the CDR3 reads CASSSTGTGLYNQPQHF. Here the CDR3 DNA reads TGTGCCAGTAGTTCCACCGGGACAGGGCTATACAATCAGCCCCAGCATTTT.

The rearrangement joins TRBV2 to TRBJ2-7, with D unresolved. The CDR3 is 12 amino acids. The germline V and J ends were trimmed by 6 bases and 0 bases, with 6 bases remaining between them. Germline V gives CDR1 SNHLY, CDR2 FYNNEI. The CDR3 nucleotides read TGTGCCAGCAGACCAGACTCCTACGAGCAGTACTTC. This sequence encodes CASRPDSYEQYF.

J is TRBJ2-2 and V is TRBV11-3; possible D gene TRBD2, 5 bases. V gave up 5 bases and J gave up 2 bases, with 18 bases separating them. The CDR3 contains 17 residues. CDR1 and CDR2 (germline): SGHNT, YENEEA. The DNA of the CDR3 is TGTGCCAGCAGCCCGGTAGGATTCCGGGGTAACACCGGGGAGCTGTTTTTT. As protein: CASSPVGFRGNTGELFF.

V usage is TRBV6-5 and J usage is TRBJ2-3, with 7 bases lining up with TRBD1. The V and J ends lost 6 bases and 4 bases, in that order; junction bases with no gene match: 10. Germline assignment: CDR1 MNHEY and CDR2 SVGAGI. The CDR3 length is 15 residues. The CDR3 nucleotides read TGTGCCAGCAGGCTGGGACAGATCCGGGCAGATACGCAGTATTTT. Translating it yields CASRLGQIRADTQYF.

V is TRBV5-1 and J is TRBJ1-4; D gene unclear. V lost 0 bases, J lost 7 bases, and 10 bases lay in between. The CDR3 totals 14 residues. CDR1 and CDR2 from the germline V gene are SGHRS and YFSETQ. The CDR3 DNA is TGCGCCAGCAGCTTGGGCAGGATGGGTGAAAAACTGTTTTTT. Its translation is CASSLGRMGEKLFF.

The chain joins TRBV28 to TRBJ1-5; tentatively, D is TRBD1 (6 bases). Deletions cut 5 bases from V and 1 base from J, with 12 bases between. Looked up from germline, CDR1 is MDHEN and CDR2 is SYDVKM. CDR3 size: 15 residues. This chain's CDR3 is CASSLGQLSNQPQHF. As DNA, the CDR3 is TGTGCCAGCAGTCTTGGACAGCTCAGCAATCAGCCCCAGCATTTT.

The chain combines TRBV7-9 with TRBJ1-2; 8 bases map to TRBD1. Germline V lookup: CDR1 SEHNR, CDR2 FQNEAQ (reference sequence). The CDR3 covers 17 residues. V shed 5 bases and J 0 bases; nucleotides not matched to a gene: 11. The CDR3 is CASSPGAGGQPNYGYTF. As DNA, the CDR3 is TGTGCCAGCAGCCCTGGGGCAGGGGGCCAACCTAACTATGGCTACACCTTC.

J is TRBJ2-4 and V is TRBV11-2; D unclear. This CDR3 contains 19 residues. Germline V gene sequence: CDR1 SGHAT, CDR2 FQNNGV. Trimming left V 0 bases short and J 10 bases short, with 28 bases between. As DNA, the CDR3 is TGTGCCAGCAGCTTAGATGTTTTAGAATTGGCTAGAGCTCAGAATATTCAGTACTTC. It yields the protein CASSLDVLELARAQNIQYF.

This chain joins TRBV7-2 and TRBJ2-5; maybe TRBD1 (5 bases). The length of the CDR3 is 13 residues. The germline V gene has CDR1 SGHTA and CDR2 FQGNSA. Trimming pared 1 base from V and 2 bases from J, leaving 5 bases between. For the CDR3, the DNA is TGTGCCAGCAGCTTAGGACAGCAAGAGACCCAGTACTTC. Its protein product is CASSLGQQETQYF.

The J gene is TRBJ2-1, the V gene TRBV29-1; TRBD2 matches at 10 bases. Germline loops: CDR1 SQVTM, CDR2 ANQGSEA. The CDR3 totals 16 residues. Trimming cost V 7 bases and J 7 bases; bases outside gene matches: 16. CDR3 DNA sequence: TGCAGCGCAAGAGGTGCTAGCGGGAGCCGGGTAAATGAGCAGTTCTTC. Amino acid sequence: CSARGASGSRVNEQFF.

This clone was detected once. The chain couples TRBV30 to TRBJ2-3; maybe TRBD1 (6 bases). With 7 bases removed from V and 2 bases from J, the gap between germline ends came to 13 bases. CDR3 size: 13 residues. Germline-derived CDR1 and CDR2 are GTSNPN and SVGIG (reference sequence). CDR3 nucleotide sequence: TGTGCCTACCACAGGGTTTCCACAGATACGCAGTATTTT. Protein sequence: CAYHRVSTDTQYF.

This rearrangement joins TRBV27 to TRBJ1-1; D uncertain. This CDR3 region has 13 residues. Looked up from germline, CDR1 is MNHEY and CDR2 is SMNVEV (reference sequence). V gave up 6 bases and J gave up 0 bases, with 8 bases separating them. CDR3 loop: CASRTSLNTEAFF. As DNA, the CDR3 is TGTGCCAGCAGGACAAGCTTGAACACTGAAGCTTTCTTT.

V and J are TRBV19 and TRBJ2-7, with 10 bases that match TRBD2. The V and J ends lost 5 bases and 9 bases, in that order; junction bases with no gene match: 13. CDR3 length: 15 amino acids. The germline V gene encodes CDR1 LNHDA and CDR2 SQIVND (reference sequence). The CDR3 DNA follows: TGTGCCAGTAGTGGTAAGCGGGAGGGCCGGTCAGTGCAGTACTTC. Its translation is CASSGKREGRSVQYF.

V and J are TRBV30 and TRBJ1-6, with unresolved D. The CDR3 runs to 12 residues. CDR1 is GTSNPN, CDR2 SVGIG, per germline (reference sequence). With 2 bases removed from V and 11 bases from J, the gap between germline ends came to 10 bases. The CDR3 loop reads CAWSSTAAPLHF. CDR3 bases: TGTGCCTGGAGTTCTACAGCCGCACCCCTCCACTTT.

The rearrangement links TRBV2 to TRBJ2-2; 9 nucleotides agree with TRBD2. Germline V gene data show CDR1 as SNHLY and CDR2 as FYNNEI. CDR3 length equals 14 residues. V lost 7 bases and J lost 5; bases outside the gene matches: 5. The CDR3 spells CASNEREVTGELFF. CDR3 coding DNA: TGTGCCAGCAATGAGCGGGAGGTAACCGGGGAGCTGTTTTTT. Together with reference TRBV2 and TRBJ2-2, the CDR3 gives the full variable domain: EPEVTQTPSHQVTQMGQEVILRCVPISNHLYFYWYRQILGQKVEFLVSFYNNEISEKSEIFDDQFSVERPDGSNFTLKIRSTKLEDSAMYFCASNEREVTGELFFGEGSRLTVL.

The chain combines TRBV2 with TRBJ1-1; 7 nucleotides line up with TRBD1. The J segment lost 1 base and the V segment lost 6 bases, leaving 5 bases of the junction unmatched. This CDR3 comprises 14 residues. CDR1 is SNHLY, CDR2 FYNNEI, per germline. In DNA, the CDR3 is TGTGCCAGCAGGGTGGGACAGCCGAACACTGAAGCTTTCTTT. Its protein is CASRVGQPNTEAFF.

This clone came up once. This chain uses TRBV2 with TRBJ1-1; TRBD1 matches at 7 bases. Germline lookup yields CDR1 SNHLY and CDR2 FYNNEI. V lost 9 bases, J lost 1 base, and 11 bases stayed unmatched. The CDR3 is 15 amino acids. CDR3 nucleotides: TGTGCCAGTACCACAGGGGCTCGAGGGAACACTGAAGCTTTCTTT. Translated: CASTTGARGNTEAFF.

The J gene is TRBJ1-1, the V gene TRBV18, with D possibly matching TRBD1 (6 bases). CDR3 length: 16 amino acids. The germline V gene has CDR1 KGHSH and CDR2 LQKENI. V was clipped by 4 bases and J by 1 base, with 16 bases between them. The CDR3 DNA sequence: TGTGCCAGCTCACTCAACCCGGGACAAAAGAACACTGAAGCTTTCTTT. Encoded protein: CASSLNPGQKNTEAFF.

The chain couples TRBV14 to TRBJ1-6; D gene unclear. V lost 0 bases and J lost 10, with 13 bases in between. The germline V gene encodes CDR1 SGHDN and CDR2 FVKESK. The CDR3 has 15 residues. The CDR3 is CASSQDRHNGSPLHF. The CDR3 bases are TGTGCCAGCAGCCAAGATAGGCATAACGGGTCACCCCTCCACTTT.

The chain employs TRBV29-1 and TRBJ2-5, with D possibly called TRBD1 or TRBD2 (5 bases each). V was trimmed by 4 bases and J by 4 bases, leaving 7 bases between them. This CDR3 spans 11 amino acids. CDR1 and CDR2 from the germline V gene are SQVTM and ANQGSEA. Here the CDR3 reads CSVVRGETQYF. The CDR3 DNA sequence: TGCAGCGTTGTGAGGGGAGAGACCCAGTACTTC.

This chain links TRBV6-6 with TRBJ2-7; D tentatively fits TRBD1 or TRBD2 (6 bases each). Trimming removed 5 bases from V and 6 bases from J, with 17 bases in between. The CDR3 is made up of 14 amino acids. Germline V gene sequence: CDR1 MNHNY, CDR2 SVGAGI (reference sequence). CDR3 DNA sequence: TGTGCCAGCAGTCCCCGGACTGGGGGGCTCGAGCAGTACTTC. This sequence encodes CASSPRTGGLEQYF.